This is a list of T cell receptor beta chains from one sample in a study of Graves' ophthalmopathy and Graves' hyperthyroidism. TCRdb re-derived calls from the multiplex PCR reads in MiXCR, one entry per CDR3 protein. The sample carries hundreds of thousands of distinct CDR3 sequences, about two fifths recorded once. The sequenced sample was peripheral blood. These receptors all come from an adult man with Graves' ophthalmopathy. Each CDR3 is given with its conserved first and last residue. Size is omitted from some rows. Given values are once, few, many or a class for expanded clones.

V gene,J gene,clone size,CDR3 protein
TRBV7-2,TRBJ2-7,.,CASSLSSGRSPSEQYF
TRBV6-5,TRBJ2-7,.,CASTRRALPKYF
TRBV7-2,TRBJ1-2,.,CASSLAYRAFGYTF
TRBV29-1,TRBJ2-7,many,CSVEDWGRADEQYF
TRBV12-3/TRBV12-4,TRBJ1-4,many,CASSQGDRDNEKLFF
TRBV2,TRBJ1-1,once,CASSAPGMNTEAFF
TRBV7-9,TRBJ1-2,many,CASSLSAGNYGYTF
TRBV11-3,TRBJ2-7,.,CASSLGRGGRPISHEQYF
TRBV12-3/TRBV12-4,TRBJ2-7,many,CASSILAGSREQYF
TRBV10-3,TRBJ2-7,.,CASRGTAPSGKSYEQYF
TRBV12-3/TRBV12-4,TRBJ2-7,many,CASSLGSGRYEQYF